The 4 T cell receptor beta chains below were found in one sample sequenced in a study of blood T cell repertoires in COVID-19. The method was immunoSEQ multiplex PCR; TCRdb's version includes in-frame clones alone and lacks a portion of them. The top ten hold 1.1% of the sample, which has roughly 400,000 clones, 75% to 90% seen once. Sequenced material: PBMCs or T cells enriched from blood (not recorded which). Receptor source: a man aged 25-45 years who had recovered from COVID-19.

The chain joins TRBV7-8 to TRBJ2-5; unclear D gene. Per the germline V gene, CDR1 is SGHVS and CDR2 is FQNEAQ. Trimming pared 5 bases from V and 9 bases from J, leaving 10 bases between. The CDR3 extends over 11 amino acids. The CDR3 is CASSPLMAQYF. In DNA, the CDR3 is TGTGCCAGCAGCCCGCTAATGGCCCAGTACTTC. The full variable domain, with the rest looked up from reference TRBV7-8 and TRBJ2-5, is GAGVSQSPRYKVAKRGQDVALRCDPISGHVSLFWYQQALGQGPEFLTYFQNEAQLDKSGLPSDRFFAERPEGSVSTLKIQRTQQEDSAVYLCASSPLMAQYFGPGTRLLVL.

V and J are TRBV5-4 and TRBJ1-2, with 12 bases identical to TRBD1. CDR1 is SGHNT, CDR2 YYREEE, per germline (reference sequence). CDR3 length: 15 amino acids. V shed 3 bases, J shed 4 bases, and the junction held 4 bases outside the gene matches. CDR3 protein: CASSSPGQGAYGYTF. DNA for the CDR3: TGTGCCAGCAGCTCGCCGGGACAGGGGGCCTATGGCTACACCTTC.

V and J are TRBV27 and TRBJ1-1, with TRBD1 identical over 7 bases. CDR1 is MNHEY and CDR2 is SMNVEV in the germline V gene (reference sequence). With V trimmed by 5 bases and J by 11 bases, 11 bases remained unmatched. The CDR3 sequence is 13 residues long. Here the CDR3 DNA reads TGTGCCAGCAGTCTCTTCGAGGGGGCTGGGGCTTTCTTT. Translating gives CASSLFEGAGAFF.

The chain joins TRBV5-4 to TRBJ2-2; 9 bases map to TRBD1. V lost 4 bases and J lost 4; bases outside the gene matches: 8. CDR1 and CDR2 from the germline V gene are SGHNT and YYREEE (reference sequence). The CDR3 spans 16 residues. Here the CDR3 reads CASSLRTGASTGELFF. CDR3 DNA: TGTGCCAGCAGCCTTCGGACAGGGGCGAGCACCGGGGAGCTGTTTTTT.